This T cell receptor (beta chain) was identified in a study of cytomegalovirus exposure and HLA in healthy donors. Broader study findings: Indistinguishability led to the exclusion of some V segments, TRBV6-2 and TRBV6-3 included. In a later analysis, V- and J-gene trimming of beta chains associated with a DCLRE1C missense variant, replicated independently. Overall, roughly 150 TCR beta chains were annotated as cytomegalovirus-associated. Reported results showed that the classifier diagnosed cytomegalovirus status with high specificity and sensitivity.

Germline V gives CDR1 SGHTA, CDR2 FQGNSA. CDR3 length: 13 amino acids. On this clone: Its specificity is unknown. The junction differs from germline at one of its ends, possibly a read error.

Amplification used 60 Vbeta primers and 13 Jbeta primers. This table comes from immunoSEQ multiplex PCR, and its TCRdb copy is limited to in-frame clones, with some not included. The repertoire includes 150,000 to 200,000 clones, roughly 83% of them detected once, and 0.35% to 0.5% sits in the top ten. The source of this sequence is a male donor in good health and CMV-seropositive. Sequences were obtained from PBMCs. V and J are TRBV7-2 and TRBJ2-1; D is unresolved. The CDR3 DNA reads TGTGCCAGCAGCTTAGTATCCTTCAATGAGCAGTTCTTC. This codes for CASSLVSFNEQFF.